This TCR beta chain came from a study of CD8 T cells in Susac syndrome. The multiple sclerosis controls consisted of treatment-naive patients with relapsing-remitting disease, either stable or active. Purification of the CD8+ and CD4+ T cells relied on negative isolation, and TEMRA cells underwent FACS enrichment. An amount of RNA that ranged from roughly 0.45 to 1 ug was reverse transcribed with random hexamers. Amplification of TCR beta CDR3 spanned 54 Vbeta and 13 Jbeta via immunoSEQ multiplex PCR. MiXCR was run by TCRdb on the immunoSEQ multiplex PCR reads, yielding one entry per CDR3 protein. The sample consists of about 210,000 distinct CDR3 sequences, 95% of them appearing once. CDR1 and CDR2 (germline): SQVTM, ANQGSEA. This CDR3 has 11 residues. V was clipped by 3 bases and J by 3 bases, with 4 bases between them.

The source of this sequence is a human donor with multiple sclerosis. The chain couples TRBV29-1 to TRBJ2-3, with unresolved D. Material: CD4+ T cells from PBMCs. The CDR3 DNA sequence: TGCAGCGTTGAGGCGACAGATACGCAGTATTTT. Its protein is CSVEATDTQYF.